What follows are 16 T cell receptor beta chains derived from one specimen sequenced in a study of cytomegalovirus exposure and HLA in healthy donors. Primers included in the PCR were 60 Vbeta and 13 Jbeta primers. Assay used: immunoSEQ multiplex PCR; TCRdb lists only in-frame clones, some missing. The sample has some 85,000 clones; about four fifths are singletons. Sequenced material: PBMCs. The origin of the receptors is a woman aged 45-65 years in good health and CMV-seronegative.

The chain carries TRBV10-3 and TRBJ1-5; a possible D gene is TRBD1 (5 bases). This CDR3 has 16 residues. Deletions cut 0 bases from V and 3 bases from J, with 12 bases between. In germline, CDR1 is ENHRY, CDR2 SYGVKD. As DNA, the CDR3 is TGTGCCATCAGTGAGTCTTGGGGCATGAACAATCAGCCCCAGCATTTT. This codes for CAISESWGMNNQPQHF.

This chain links TRBV29-1 with TRBJ2-1; no clear D. The V end was cut by 6 bases, the J end by 0 bases, with 12 bases between. This CDR3 spans 14 amino acids. Germline CDR1 reads SQVTM; CDR2 reads ANQGSEA. CDR3 loop: CSVPTESSYNEQFF. CDR3 in DNA: TGCAGCGTGCCGACGGAGAGCTCCTACAATGAGCAGTTCTTC.

This clone was seen only once. The chain has TRBV12-5 and TRBJ2-5; TRBD1 matches 7 bases. The CDR3 loop spans 18 amino acids. In germline, CDR1 is LGHNT, CDR2 FRNRAP. The V and J ends lost 0 bases and 6 bases, in that order; junction bases with no gene match: 16. The chain's CDR3 is CASGLVTGAGGLMKTQYF. The CDR3 DNA follows: TGTGCTAGTGGTTTGGTAACAGGGGCAGGGGGTTTGATGAAGACCCAGTACTTC.

The V and J genes are TRBV7-9 and TRBJ2-1; D may be TRBD1 (5 bases). The germline V and J ends were trimmed by 5 bases and 4 bases, with 9 bases remaining between them. Germline V gives CDR1 SEHNR, CDR2 FQNEAQ (reference sequence). CDR3 size: 13 residues. The DNA of the CDR3 is TGTGCCAGCAGCCCGGACATTTACAATGAGCAGTTCTTC. As protein: CASSPDIYNEQFF. Based on the CDR3 plus reference TRBV7-9 and TRBJ2-1, the full variable domain is DTGVSQNPRHKITKRGQNVTFRCDPISEHNRLYWYRQTLGQGPEFLTYFQNEAQLEKSRLLSDRFSAERPKGSFSTLEIQRTEQGDSAMYLCASSPDIYNEQFFGPGTRLTVL.

The chain combines TRBV19 with TRBJ2-3; 10 nucleotides match TRBD1. Germline V CDR1 and CDR2: LNHDA, SQIVND (reference sequence). The trim removed 3 bases at V and 1 base at J, leaving 4 bases unmatched. CDR3 length: 16 amino acids. The CDR3 DNA reads as TGTGCCAGTAGTATCTGGACAGGGGGAGGCACAGATACGCAGTATTTT. Translation gives CASSIWTGGGTDTQYF. Full variable domain (rest looked up from reference TRBV19 and TRBJ2-3): DGGITQSPKYLFRKEGQNVTLSCEQNLNHDAMYWYRQDPGQGLRLIYYSQIVNDFQKGDIAEGYSVSREKKESFPLTVTSAQKNPTAFYLCASSIWTGGGTDTQYFGPGTRLTVL.

This chain uses TRBV5-1 with TRBJ1-2, with unresolved D. The CDR3 contains 13 residues. V was pared by 7 bases and J by 0 bases, with 10 bases between. CDR1 is SGHRS and CDR2 is YFSETQ in the germline V gene. The CDR3 DNA reads TGCGCCAGCGCGGCCGGTACTAACTATGGCTACACCTTC. This translates into CASAAGTNYGYTF.

The chain combines TRBV5-1 with TRBJ2-5; 15 positions agree with TRBD2. From germline, CDR1 is SGHRS and CDR2 YFSETQ. The length of the CDR3 is 17 residues. Germline trimming cut 3 bases from V and 4 bases from J; bases unmatched to any gene: 7. The CDR3, as DNA: TGCGCCAGCAGCTCGGAGGGACTAGCGGGGGGAATAGAGACCCAGTACTTC. It yields the protein CASSSEGLAGGIETQYF.

The chain is built from TRBV21-1 and TRBJ2-2; the D call in the table, TRBD2, was not verified against the DNA. TRBV21-1 is a recognized pseudogene. This CDR3 has 16 amino acids. The CDR3 reads CASSKVRGLNTGELFF. CDR3 nucleotides: TGTGCCAGCAGCAAAGTGAGGGGACTGAACACCGGGGAGCTGTTTTTT.

This chain connects TRBV30 to TRBJ1-6, with a possible D match to TRBD1 (6 bases). The V gene lost 2 bases and the J gene lost 8 bases, with 10 bases spanning the gap. The germline CDR1 and CDR2 sequences are GTSNPN and SVGIG (reference sequence). This CDR3 spans 13 amino acids. The CDR3 protein is CAWSRGRDSPLHF. The CDR3 nucleotides are TGTGCCTGGAGTAGGGGGAGGGATTCACCCCTCCACTTT.

V and J are TRBV4-1 and TRBJ2-1, with 7 bases identical to TRBD1. Germline V gene data show CDR1 as MGHRA and CDR2 as YSYEKL. The CDR3 has 13 amino acids. V gave up 4 bases and J gave up 9 bases; unmatched junction bases: 6. CDR3: CASSLTGVAEQFF. The DNA of the CDR3 is TGCGCCAGCAGCCTTACAGGGGTGGCTGAGCAGTTCTTC.

The chain employs TRBV18 and TRBJ2-1; TRBD1 might be the D (5 bases). This CDR3 is built from 15 residues. The germline CDR1 and CDR2 sequences are KGHSH and LQKENI. V gave up 4 bases and J gave up 0 bases, with 10 bases separating them. In nucleotides, the CDR3 is TGTGCCAGCTCACGGGTCAGGGACTCCTACAATGAGCAGTTCTTC. Its protein product is CASSRVRDSYNEQFF.

The chain links TRBV7-9 to TRBJ2-3, with 12 bases matching TRBD2. The V and J ends lost 5 bases and 5 bases, in that order; junction bases with no gene match: 5. The germline gives CDR1 SEHNR, CDR2 FQNEAQ (reference sequence). This CDR3 is 15 amino acids long. CDR3 loop: CASSPLAGGVDTQYF. The CDR3 bases are TGTGCCAGCAGCCCCCTAGCGGGAGGGGTAGATACGCAGTATTTT.

This sequence joins TRBV18 and TRBJ1-1, with 8 nucleotides matching TRBD1. The ends lost 2 bases at V and 4 bases at J; junction bases unmatched: 6. This CDR3 region has 15 residues. The germline CDR1 and CDR2 sequences are KGHSH and LQKENI. The CDR3 nucleotides are TGTGCCAGCTCACCAACAGGGGGAAGTTTCACTGAAGCTTTCTTT. Translated: CASSPTGGSFTEAFF. Supplemented by reference TRBV18 and TRBJ1-1, the full variable domain reads NAGVMQNPRHLVRRRGQEARLRCSPMKGHSHVYWYRQLPEEGLKFMVYLQKENIIDESGMPKERFSAEFPKEGPSILRIQQVVRGDSAAYFCASSPTGGSFTEAFFGQGTRLTVV.

The chain combines TRBV7-9 with TRBJ2-3; a weak D match, TRBD2 (6 bases). Germline V gene data show CDR1 as SEHNR and CDR2 as FQNEAQ (reference sequence). V shed 3 bases and J shed 2 bases, with 12 bases lying between them. The length of the CDR3 is 15 residues. CDR3 loop: CASSLGTANTDTQYF. As DNA, the CDR3 is TGTGCCAGCAGCTTGGGGACTGCCAACACAGATACGCAGTATTTT.

This chain joins TRBV27 and TRBJ1-1, with 11 positions matching TRBD1. The V and J ends lost 4 bases and 4 bases, in that order; junction bases with no gene match: 8. Germline lookup yields CDR1 MNHEY and CDR2 SMNVEV (reference sequence). This CDR3 spans 16 amino acids. CDR3 amino acids: CASSSPRGTGGTEAFF. The CDR3 DNA reads TGTGCCAGCAGTTCCCCGAGGGGGACAGGGGGCACTGAAGCTTTCTTT.

The rearrangement joins TRBV28 to TRBJ1-2; 7 bases match TRBD1. Unmatched junction bases numbered 7, after V lost 5 bases and J lost 4 bases. The CDR3 is 14 residues long. Germline loops: CDR1 MDHEN, CDR2 SYDVKM. The CDR3 spells CASSPQDRFYGYTF. DNA for the CDR3: TGTGCCAGCAGTCCCCAGGACAGGTTCTATGGCTACACCTTC.